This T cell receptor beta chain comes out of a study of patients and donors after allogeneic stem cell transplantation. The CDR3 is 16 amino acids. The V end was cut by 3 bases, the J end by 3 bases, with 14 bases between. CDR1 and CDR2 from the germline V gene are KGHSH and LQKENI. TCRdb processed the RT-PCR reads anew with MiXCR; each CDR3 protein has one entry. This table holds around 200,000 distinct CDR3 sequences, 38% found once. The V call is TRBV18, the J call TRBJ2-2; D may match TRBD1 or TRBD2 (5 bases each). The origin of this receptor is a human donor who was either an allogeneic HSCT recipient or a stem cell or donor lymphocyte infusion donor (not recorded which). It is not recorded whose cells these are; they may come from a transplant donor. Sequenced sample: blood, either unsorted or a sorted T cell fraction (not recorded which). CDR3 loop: CASSPTRDPYTGELFF. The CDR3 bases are TGTGCCAGCTCACCCACCCGGGACCCCTACACCGGGGAGCTGTTTTTT.